This is a list of T cell receptor beta chains from one sample in a study of CD8 T cells in Susac syndrome. TCRdb called the immunoSEQ multiplex PCR reads again in MiXCR, with one record for every CDR3 protein. In the table there are roughly 130,000 distinct CDR3 sequences, 85% to 95% of which are singletons. The sequenced sample was CD4+ T cells from PBMCs. Receptor source: a human donor with multiple sclerosis. Each CDR3 is given with its conserved first and last residue. The D gene is left open where the match is weak. Size values are once, few and many counts, or a class for expanded clones, and some rows have none.

j_call | v_call | d_call | clone_size | cdr3_aa | cdr3_nt
TRBJ2-3 | TRBV4-3 | TRBD2 | NA | CASSREGGSTDTQYF | TGCGCCAGCAGCCGAGAGGGAGGGAGCACAGATACGCAGTATTTT
TRBJ2-7 | TRBV25-1 | TRBD1 | NA | CASSVTGGVYEQYF | TGTGCCAGCAGTGTAACAGGGGGTGTCTACGAGCAGTACTTC
TRBJ2-3 | TRBV14 | NA | NA | CASSQDHLARSTDTQYF | TGTGCCAGCAGCCAAGACCATCTGGCTAGATCCACAGATACGCAGTATTTT
TRBJ1-1 | TRBV29-1 | NA | NA | CSVEVMGSEAFF | TGCAGCGTTGAAGTTATGGGCAGTGAAGCTTTCTTT
TRBJ1-2 | TRBV3-1 | TRBD1 | NA | CASSRPDRGNYGYTF | TGTGCCAGCAGCCGACCGGACAGGGGAAACTATGGCTACACCTTC
TRBJ1-3 | TRBV27 | TRBD1 | NA | CASSRTGPYSGNTIYF | TGTGCCAGCAGTAGGACAGGGCCCTACTCTGGAAACACCATATATTTT
TRBJ2-2 | TRBV20-1 | TRBD2 | NA | CSASGLAANTGELFF | TGCAGTGCTAGTGGACTAGCGGCGAACACCGGGGAGCTGTTTTTT
TRBJ2-1 | TRBV6-6 | TRBD2 | NA | CASSHIAGPYNEQFF | TGTGCCAGCAGTCACATAGCGGGCCCTTACAATGAGCAGTTCTTC
TRBJ2-5 | TRBV4-3 | NA | NA | CASSQAFPTGKGETQYF | TGCGCCAGCAGCCAAGCTTTTCCCACAGGGAAAGGGGAGACCCAGTACTTC
TRBJ2-7 | TRBV5-1 | TRBD2 | NA | CASSPGLAGPYEQYF | TGCGCCAGCAGCCCCGGACTAGCGGGGCCCTACGAGCAGTACTTC
TRBJ2-6 | TRBV9 | NA | NA | CASSVAGANVLTF | TGTGCCAGCAGCGTGGCTGGGGCCAACGTCCTGACTTTC
TRBJ2-1 | TRBV12-3/TRBV12-4 | NA | NA | CASSPHETGHEQFF | TGTGCCAGCAGTCCACATGAGACGGGCCATGAGCAGTTCTTC
TRBJ2-3 | TRBV28 | TRBD1 | NA | CASVPLTGGTDTQYF | TGTGCCAGCGTCCCCCTCACAGGGGGCACAGATACGCAGTATTTT
TRBJ1-1 | TRBV29-1 | TRBD1 | NA | CSSTTGGEAFF | TGCAGCTCGACCACAGGGGGCGAAGCTTTCTTT
TRBJ1-1 | TRBV5-6 | TRBD1 | NA | CASSLRQGLLQAFF | TGTGCCAGCAGCCTAAGACAGGGCCTTTTGCAAGCTTTCTTT
TRBJ1-5 | TRBV12-3/TRBV12-4 | NA | once | CASSFKGLSNQPQHF | TGTGCCAGCAGTTTCAAGGGGCTCTCCAATCAGCCCCAGCATTTT
TRBJ1-2 | TRBV3-1 | NA | NA | CASSQGRAYGYTF | TGTGCCAGCAGCCAGGGCAGGGCTTATGGCTACACCTTC
TRBJ1-2 | TRBV28 | TRBD1 | once | CASSPEGTGYYGYTF | TGTGCCAGCAGTCCTGAGGGGACAGGGTACTATGGCTACACCTTC
TRBJ2-1 | TRBV5-4 | NA | NA | CASSLPSTPEGNEQFF | TGTGCCAGCAGCTTGCCGAGTACACCCGAGGGCAATGAGCAGTTCTTC
TRBJ2-5 | TRBV28 | NA | NA | CASRGPQETQYF | TGTGCCAGCAGGGGACCGCAAGAGACCCAGTACTTC
TRBJ2-5 | TRBV7-8 | NA | NA | CASSLVPGYQETQYF | TGTGCCAGCAGCTTAGTTCCCGGGTACCAAGAGACCCAGTACTTC
TRBJ2-5 | TRBV2 | TRBD2 | NA | CASSGLAGEGETQYF | TGTGCCAGCAGCGGACTAGCGGGAGAGGGAGAGACCCAGTACTTC
TRBJ1-2 | TRBV7-9 | TRBD1 | NA | CASSPRQGADYGYTF | TGTGCCAGCAGCCCCCGACAGGGGGCGGACTATGGCTACACCTTC
TRBJ2-1 | TRBV5-1 | NA | NA | CASSNRVSNEQFF | TGCGCCAGCAGCAACAGGGTAAGCAATGAGCAGTTCTTC
TRBJ1-2 | TRBV29-1 | NA | NA | CSVEADNYGYTF | TGCAGCGTTGAGGCCGATAACTATGGCTACACCTTC
TRBJ1-1 | TRBV18 | NA | NA | CASSRDRNTEAFF | TGTGCCAGCTCCCGAGACAGGAACACTGAAGCTTTCTTT
TRBJ2-5 | TRBV29-1 | NA | NA | CSIMDLRGQETQYF | TGCAGCATAATGGATCTCCGGGGTCAAGAGACCCAGTACTTC
TRBJ2-2 | TRBV5-1 | TRBD1 | NA | CASSLTTGAETGELFF | TGCGCCAGCAGCTTGACGACAGGGGCGGAGACCGGGGAGCTGTTTTTT
TRBJ2-7 | TRBV6-5 | TRBD1 | NA | CASSKGDRGYEQYF | TGTGCCAGCAGTAAAGGGGACAGGGGCTACGAGCAGTACTTC
TRBJ2-2 | TRBV15 | NA | NA | CATSRDRAGTGELFF | TGTGCCACCAGCAGAGATCGGGCAGGCACCGGGGAGCTGTTTTTT
TRBJ2-7 | TRBV20-1 | TRBD1 | NA | CSARDVGQGPYEQYF | TGCAGTGCTAGAGATGTGGGACAGGGGCCCTACGAGCAGTACTTC
TRBJ2-2 | TRBV3-1 | NA | NA | CASSQVSQKVIGELFF | TGTGCCAGCAGCCAAGTATCACAGAAGGTCATAGGGGAGCTGTTTTTT
TRBJ2-3 | TRBV27 | NA | once | CASSLRSRGVRTDTQYF | TGTGCCAGCAGTTTACGCTCCCGCGGGGTGCGCACAGATACGCAGTATTTT
TRBJ2-4 | TRBV2 | NA | NA | CASNLRGIQYF | TGTGCCAGCAACCTTCGGGGCATTCAGTACTTC
TRBJ1-3 | TRBV20-1 | NA | NA | CSASQGVTSGNTIYF | TGCAGTGCTAGTCAAGGGGTTACCTCTGGAAACACCATATATTTT
TRBJ1-5 | TRBV10-3 | NA | NA | CAISDTSNGNQPQHF | TGTGCCATCAGTGATACATCAAACGGCAATCAGCCCCAGCATTTT
TRBJ2-3 | TRBV7-3 | NA | NA | CASSLSPTDTQYF | TGTGCCAGCAGCTTAAGCCCCACAGATACGCAGTATTTT
TRBJ2-7 | TRBV14 | NA | NA | CASSRTAYEQYF | TGTGCCAGCAGCCGGACTGCCTACGAGCAGTACTTC
TRBJ2-1 | TRBV2 | TRBD1 | NA | CATSDRVNEQFF | TGTGCCACCTCGGACAGGGTCAATGAGCAGTTCTTC
TRBJ2-3 | TRBV30 | TRBD2 | NA | CAWLAGGTDTQYF | TGTGCCTGGCTAGCGGGGGGCACAGATACGCAGTATTTT
TRBJ2-7 | TRBV15 | TRBD1 | NA | CATSSASRTGYEQYF | TGTGCCACCAGCAGTGCCTCCAGGACAGGTTACGAGCAGTACTTC
TRBJ2-5 | TRBV5-1 | TRBD1 | few | CASGTGGAGETQYF | TGCGCCAGCGGAACAGGGGGCGCGGGAGAGACCCAGTACTTC
TRBJ2-5 | TRBV3-1 | NA | NA | CASSQGRQETQYF | TGTGCCAGCAGCCAAGGTCGCCAAGAGACCCAGTACTTC